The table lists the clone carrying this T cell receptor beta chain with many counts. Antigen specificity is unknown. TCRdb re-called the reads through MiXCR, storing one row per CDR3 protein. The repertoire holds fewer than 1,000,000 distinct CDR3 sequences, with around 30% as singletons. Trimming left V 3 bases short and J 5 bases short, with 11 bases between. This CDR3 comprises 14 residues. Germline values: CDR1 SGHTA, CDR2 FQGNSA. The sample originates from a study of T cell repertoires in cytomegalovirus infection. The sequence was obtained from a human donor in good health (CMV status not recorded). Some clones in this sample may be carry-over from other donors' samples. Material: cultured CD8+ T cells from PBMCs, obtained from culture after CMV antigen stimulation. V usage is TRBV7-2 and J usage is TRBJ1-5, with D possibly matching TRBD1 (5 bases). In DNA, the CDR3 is TGTGCCAGCAGCTTGAGGGTGGGGGATCAGCCCCAGCATTTT. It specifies CASSLRVGDQPQHF.